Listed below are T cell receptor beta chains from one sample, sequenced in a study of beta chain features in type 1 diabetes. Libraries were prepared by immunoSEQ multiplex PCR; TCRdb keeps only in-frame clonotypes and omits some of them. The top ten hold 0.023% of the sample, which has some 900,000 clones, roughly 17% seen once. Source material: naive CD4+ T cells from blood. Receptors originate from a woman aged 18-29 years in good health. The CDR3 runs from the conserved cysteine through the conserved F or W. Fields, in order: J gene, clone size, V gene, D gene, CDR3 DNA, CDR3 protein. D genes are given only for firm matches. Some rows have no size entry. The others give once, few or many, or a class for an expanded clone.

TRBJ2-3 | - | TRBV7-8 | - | TGTGCCAGCAGCTTAGAAGGGCGCACAGATACGCAGTATTTT | CASSLEGRTDTQYF
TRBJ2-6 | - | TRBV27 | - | TGTGCCAGCAGTTTTTGGGGTCCTGGGGCCAACGTCCTGACTTTC | CASSFWGPGANVLTF
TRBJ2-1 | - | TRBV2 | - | TGTGCCAGCAGTCTCCACGATAATGAGCAGTTCTTC | CASSLHDNEQFF
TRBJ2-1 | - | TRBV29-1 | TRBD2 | TGCAGCGTTGGGCAGGGACTAGCGCGCAATGAGCAGTTCTTC | CSVGQGLARNEQFF
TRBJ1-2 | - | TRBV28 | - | TGTGCCAGCAGTTTATCCGCCCCCTATGGCTACACCTTC | CASSLSAPYGYTF
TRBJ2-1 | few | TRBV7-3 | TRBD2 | TGTGCCAGCAGCTTAATCCCAGCGGGATACAATGAGCAGTTCTTC | CASSLIPAGYNEQFF
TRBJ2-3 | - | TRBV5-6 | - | TGTGCCAGCAGCTCGTTGGATCGAACGAATACGCAGTATTTT | CASSSLDRTNTQYF
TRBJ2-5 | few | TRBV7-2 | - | TGTGCCAGCAGCCCCCTAGGCCAACAAGAGACCCAGTACTTC | CASSPLGQQETQYF
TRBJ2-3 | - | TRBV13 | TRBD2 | TGTGCCAGCAGCTTTAGCGGGAGAACAGATACGCAGTATTTT | CASSFSGRTDTQYF
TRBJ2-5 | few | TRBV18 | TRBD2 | TGTGCCAGCTCACCGACTCCGGGACTAAGAGAGACCCAGTACTTC | CASSPTPGLRETQYF
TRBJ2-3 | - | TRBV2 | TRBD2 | TGTGCCAGCAGAGTACTAGCGGGAATAGCAGATACGCAGTATTTT | CASRVLAGIADTQYF
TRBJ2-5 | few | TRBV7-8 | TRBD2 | TGTGCCAGCAGCTGGGGGACTAGCGCCCCACCTCAAGAGACCCAGTACTTC | CASSWGTSAPPQETQYF
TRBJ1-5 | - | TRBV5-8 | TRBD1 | TGTGCCAGCAGCCCGGGACAGGGGAATCAGCCCCAGCATTTT | CASSPGQGNQPQHF
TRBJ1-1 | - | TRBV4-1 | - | TGCGCCAGCAGCCAATCACCCTCCTTAAACACTGAAGCTTTCTTT | CASSQSPSLNTEAFF
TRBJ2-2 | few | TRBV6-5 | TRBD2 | TGTGCCAGCAGTCCTAGCGGGAGGGCGGCCGGGGAGCTGTTTTTT | CASSPSGRAAGELFF
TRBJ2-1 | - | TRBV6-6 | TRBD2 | TGTGCCAGCAGTTACTATGGGAGCGGGAGGGACCATGAGCAGTTCTTC | CASSYYGSGRDHEQFF
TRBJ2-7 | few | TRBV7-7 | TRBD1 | TGTGCTAGCAGCTTAGACAGGGGACCCATAGCCTACGAGCAGTACTTC | CASSLDRGPIAYEQYF
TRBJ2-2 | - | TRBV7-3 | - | TGTGCCAGCAGCTCCACCGTACGGGGAGCCGGGGAGCTGTTTTTT | CASSSTVRGAGELFF
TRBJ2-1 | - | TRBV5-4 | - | TGTGCCAGCAGCTTGGGCGGCGGGACCAGCTCCTACAATGAGCAGTTCTTC | CASSLGGGTSSYNEQFF
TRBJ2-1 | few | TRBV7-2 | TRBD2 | TGTGCCAGCAGCAAGACTAGCGGGATTAGCTCCTACAATGAGCAGTTCTTC | CASSKTSGISSYNEQFF
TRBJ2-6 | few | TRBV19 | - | TGTGCCAGTAACCCGAGACAGCTCTCTGGGGCCAACGTCCTGACTTTC | CASNPRQLSGANVLTF
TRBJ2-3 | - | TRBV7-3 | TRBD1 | TGTGCCAGCAGCTACCGAAGGGGGCCGGGGACAGATACGCAGTATTTT | CASSYRRGPGTDTQYF
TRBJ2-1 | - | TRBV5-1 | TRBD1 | TGCGCCAGCAGCCCGGACAGGAGGACTGAGCAGTTCTTC | CASSPDRRTEQFF
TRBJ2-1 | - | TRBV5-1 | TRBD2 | TGCGCCAGCAGGGGCTTGTTAGCGGGGACCTCCTACAATGAGCAGTTCTTC | CASRGLLAGTSYNEQFF
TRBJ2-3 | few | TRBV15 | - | TGTGCCACCAGCAGAGGGGTCCGGGCTGGGCAGTATTTT | CATSRGVRAGQYF
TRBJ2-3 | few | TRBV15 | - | TGTGCCACCAGCAGGATCGGGGATACGCAGTATTTT | CATSRIGDTQYF
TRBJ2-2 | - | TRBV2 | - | TGTGCCAGCAAGAGCCAGAACACCGGGGAGCTGTTTTTT | CASKSQNTGELFF
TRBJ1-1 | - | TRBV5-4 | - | TGTGCCAGCAGCTTGGTTCCATACATGAACACTGAAGCTTTCTTT | CASSLVPYMNTEAFF